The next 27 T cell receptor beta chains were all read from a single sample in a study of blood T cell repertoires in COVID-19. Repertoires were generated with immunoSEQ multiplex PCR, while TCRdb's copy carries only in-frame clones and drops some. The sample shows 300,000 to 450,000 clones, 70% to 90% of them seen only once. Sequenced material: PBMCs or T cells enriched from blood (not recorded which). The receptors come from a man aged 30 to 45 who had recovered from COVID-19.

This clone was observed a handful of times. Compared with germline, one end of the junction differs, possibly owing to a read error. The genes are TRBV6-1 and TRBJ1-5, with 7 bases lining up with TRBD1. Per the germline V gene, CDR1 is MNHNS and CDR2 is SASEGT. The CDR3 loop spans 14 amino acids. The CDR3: CASREGGRDQPQHF. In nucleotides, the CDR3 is TGTGCCAGCAGAGAAGGGGGCCGGGATCAGCCCCAGCATTTT.

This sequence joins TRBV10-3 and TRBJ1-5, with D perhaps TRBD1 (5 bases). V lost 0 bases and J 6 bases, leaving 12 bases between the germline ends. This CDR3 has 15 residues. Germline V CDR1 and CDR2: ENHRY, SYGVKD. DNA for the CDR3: TGTGCCATCAGTGAGTCTGAACAGGTCGGTCAGCCCCAGCATTTT. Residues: CAISESEQVGQPQHF.

The CDR3 loop is CASSLVGQGGTGELFF. The CDR3 region has the DNA TGTGCCAGCAGCTTGGTGGGACAGGGTGGCACCGGGGAGCTGTTTTTT. V usage is TRBV5-6 and J usage is TRBJ2-2; 9 bases align to TRBD1. The CDR3 spans 16 residues. With 0 bases clipped from V and 4 bases from J, the junction kept 4 bases outside the gene matches. Germline V gene lookup returns CDR1 SGHDT and CDR2 YYEEEE.

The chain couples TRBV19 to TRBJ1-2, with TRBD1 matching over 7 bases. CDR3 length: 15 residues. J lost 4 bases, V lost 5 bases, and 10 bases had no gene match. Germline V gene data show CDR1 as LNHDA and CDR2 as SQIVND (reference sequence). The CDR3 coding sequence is TGTGCCAGTAGTCAGTCCGGGACAGACCTCTATGGCTACACCTTC. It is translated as CASSQSGTDLYGYTF.

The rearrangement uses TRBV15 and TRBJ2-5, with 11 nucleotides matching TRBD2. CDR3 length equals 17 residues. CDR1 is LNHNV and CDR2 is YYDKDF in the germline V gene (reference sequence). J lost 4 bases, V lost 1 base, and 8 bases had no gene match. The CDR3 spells CATSRVVLAGDGETQYF. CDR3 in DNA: TGTGCCACCAGCAGAGTAGTACTAGCGGGGGACGGAGAGACCCAGTACTTC.

CDR3 sequence (DNA): TGTGCCAGCTCACCTGGGACAGGGTTCAACGAGCAGTACTTC. It yields the protein CASSPGTGFNEQYF. The chain is built from TRBV18 and TRBJ2-7; 9 nucleotides line up with TRBD1. This CDR3 comprises 14 residues. V shed 3 bases, J shed 5 bases, and the junction held 5 bases outside the gene matches. Germline assignment: CDR1 KGHSH and CDR2 LQKENI.

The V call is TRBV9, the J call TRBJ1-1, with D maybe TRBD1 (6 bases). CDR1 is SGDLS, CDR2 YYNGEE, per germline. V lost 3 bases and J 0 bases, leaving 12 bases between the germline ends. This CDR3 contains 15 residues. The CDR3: CASSGGQRMNTEAFF. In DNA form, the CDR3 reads TGTGCCAGCAGCGGAGGACAGAGAATGAACACTGAAGCTTTCTTT.

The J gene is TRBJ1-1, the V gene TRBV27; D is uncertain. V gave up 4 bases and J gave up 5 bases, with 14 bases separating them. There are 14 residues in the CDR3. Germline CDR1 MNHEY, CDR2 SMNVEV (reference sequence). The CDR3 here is CASSSRVFRTEAFF. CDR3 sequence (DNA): TGTGCCAGCAGTTCGCGAGTATTCCGGACTGAAGCTTTCTTT.

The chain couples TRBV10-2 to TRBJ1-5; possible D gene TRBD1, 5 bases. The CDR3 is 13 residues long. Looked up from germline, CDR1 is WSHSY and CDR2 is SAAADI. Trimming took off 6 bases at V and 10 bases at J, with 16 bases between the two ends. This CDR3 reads CASRGPGVGPQHF. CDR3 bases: TGCGCCAGCAGGGGGCCGGGGGTCGGACCCCAGCATTTT.

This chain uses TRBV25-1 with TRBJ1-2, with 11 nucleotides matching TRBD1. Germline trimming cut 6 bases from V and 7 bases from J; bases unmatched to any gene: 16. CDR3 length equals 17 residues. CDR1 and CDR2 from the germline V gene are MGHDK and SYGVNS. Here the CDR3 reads CASRTSGTGGAFRGYTF. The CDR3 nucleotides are TGTGCCAGCAGAACCAGCGGGACAGGGGGAGCTTTCCGTGGCTACACCTTC.

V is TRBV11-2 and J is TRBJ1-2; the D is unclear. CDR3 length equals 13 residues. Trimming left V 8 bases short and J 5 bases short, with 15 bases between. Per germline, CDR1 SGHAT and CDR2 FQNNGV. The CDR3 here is CASQSRGEYGYTF. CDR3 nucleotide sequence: TGTGCCAGCCAATCCCGGGGTGAATATGGCTACACCTTC. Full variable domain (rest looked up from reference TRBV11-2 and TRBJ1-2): EAGVAQSPRYKIIEKRQSVAFWCNPISGHATLYWYQQILGQGPKLLIQFQNNGVVDDSQLPKDRFSAERLKGVDSTLKIQPAKLEDSAVYLCASQSRGEYGYTFGSGTRLTVV.

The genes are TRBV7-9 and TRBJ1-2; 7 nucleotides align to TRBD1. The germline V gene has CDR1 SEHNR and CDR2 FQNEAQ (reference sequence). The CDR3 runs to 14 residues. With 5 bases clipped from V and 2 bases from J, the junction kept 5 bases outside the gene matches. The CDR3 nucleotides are TGTGCCAGCAGCAAGGGACAGAGGAACTATGGCTACACCTTC. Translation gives CASSKGQRNYGYTF. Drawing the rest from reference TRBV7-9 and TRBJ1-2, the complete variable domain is DTGVSQNPRHKITKRGQNVTFRCDPISEHNRLYWYRQTLGQGPEFLTYFQNEAQLEKSRLLSDRFSAERPKGSFSTLEIQRTEQGDSAMYLCASSKGQRNYGYTFGSGTRLTVV.

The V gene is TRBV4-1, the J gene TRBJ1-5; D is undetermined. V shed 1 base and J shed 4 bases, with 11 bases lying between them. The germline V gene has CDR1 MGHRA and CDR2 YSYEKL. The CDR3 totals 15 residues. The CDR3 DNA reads TGCGCCAGCAGCCAAGCTGTGGCGGAGAATCAGCCCCAGCATTTT. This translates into CASSQAVAENQPQHF.

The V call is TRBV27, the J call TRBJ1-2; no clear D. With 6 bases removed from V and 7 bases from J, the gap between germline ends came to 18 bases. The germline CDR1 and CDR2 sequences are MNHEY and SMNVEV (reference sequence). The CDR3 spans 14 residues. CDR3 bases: TGTGCCAGCAGCTACGGCGCCCGGGAGGCTGGCTACACCTTC. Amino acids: CASSYGAREAGYTF.

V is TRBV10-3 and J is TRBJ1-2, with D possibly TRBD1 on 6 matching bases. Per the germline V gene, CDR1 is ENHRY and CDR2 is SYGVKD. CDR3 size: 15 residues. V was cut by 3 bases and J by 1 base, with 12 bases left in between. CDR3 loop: CAISDRGHDNYGYTF. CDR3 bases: TGTGCCATCAGTGATAGGGGACATGATAACTATGGCTACACCTTC.

CDR3 loop: CASTWGTGPETQYF. Here the CDR3 DNA reads TGTGCCAGCACCTGGGGGACAGGGCCAGAGACCCAGTACTTC. This chain joins TRBV5-5 and TRBJ2-5; TRBD1 agrees at 9 bases. Trimming at V came to 6 bases and at J to 4 bases, leaving 7 bases not matched to a gene. The length of the CDR3 is 14 residues. In germline, CDR1 is SGHKS, CDR2 YYEKEE (reference sequence).

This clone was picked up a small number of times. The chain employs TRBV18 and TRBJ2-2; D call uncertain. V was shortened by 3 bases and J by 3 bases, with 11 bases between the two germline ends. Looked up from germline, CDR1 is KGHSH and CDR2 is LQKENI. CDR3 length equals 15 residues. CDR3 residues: CASSPELVYTGELFF. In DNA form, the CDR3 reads TGTGCCAGCTCACCTGAGTTGGTGTACACCGGGGAGCTGTTTTTT.

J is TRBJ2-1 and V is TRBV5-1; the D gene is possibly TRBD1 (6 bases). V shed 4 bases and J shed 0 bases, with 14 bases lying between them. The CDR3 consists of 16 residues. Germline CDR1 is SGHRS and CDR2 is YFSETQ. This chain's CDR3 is CASSPRGISSYNEQFF. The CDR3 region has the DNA TGCGCCAGCAGCCCAAGGGGGATAAGCTCCTACAATGAGCAGTTCTTC.

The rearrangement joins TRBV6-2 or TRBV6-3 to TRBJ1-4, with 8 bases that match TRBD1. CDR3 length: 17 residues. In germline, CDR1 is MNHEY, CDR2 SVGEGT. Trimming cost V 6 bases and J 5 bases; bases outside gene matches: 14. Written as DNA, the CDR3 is TGTGCCAGCAGCCAGGACCCAGGGGGCTTAGAGAATGAAAAACTGTTTTTT. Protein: CASSQDPGGLENEKLFF.

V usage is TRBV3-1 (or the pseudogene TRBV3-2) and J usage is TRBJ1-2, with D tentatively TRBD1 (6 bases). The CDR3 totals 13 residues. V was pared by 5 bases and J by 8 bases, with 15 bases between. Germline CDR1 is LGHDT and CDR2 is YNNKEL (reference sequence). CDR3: CASSIIQGTGYTF. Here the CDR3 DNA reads TGTGCCAGCAGCATCATACAGGGTACCGGCTACACCTTC.

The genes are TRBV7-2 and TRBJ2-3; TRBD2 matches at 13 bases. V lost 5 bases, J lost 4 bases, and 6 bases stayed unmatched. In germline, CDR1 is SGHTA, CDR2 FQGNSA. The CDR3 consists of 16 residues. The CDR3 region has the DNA TGTGCCAGCAGCATCGGACTAGCGGGGGTTTCAGATACGCAGTATTTT. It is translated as CASSIGLAGVSDTQYF. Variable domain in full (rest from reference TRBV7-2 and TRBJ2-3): GAGVSQSPSNKVTEKGKDVELRCDPISGHTALYWYRQSLGQGLEFLIYFQGNSAPDKSGLPSDRFSAERTGGSVSTLTIQRTQQEDSAVYLCASSIGLAGVSDTQYFGPGTRLTVL.

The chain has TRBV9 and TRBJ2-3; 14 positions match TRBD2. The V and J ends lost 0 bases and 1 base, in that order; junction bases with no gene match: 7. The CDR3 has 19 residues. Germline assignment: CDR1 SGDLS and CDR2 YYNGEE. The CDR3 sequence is CASSVELGLAGERTDTQYF. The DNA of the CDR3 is TGTGCCAGCAGCGTAGAACTGGGACTAGCGGGGGAGCGCACAGATACGCAGTATTTT.

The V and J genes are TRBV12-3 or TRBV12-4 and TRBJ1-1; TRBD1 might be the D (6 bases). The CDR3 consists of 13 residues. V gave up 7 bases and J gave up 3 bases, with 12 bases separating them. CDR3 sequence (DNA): TGTGCCAGCACCAAAGGGGGGGACACTGAAGCTTTCTTT. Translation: CASTKGGDTEAFF.

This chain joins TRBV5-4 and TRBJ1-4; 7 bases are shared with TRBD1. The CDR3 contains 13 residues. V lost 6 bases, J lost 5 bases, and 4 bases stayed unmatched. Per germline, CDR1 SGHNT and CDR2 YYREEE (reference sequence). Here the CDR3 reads CASKTGNNEKLFF. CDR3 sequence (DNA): TGTGCCAGCAAGACAGGGAACAATGAAAAACTGTTTTTT.

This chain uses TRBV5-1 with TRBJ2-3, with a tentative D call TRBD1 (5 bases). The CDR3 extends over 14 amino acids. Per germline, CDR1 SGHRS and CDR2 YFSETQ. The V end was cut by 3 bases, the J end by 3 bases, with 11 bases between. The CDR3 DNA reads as TGCGCCAGCAGCTCGGAAAGGGGTACAGATACGCAGTATTTT. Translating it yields CASSSERGTDTQYF. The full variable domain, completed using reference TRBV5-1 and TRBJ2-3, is KAGVTQTPRYLIKTRGQQVTLSCSPISGHRSVSWYQQTPGQGLQFLFEYFSETQRNKGNFPGRFSGRQFSNSRSEMNVSTLELGDSALYLCASSSERGTDTQYFGPGTRLTVL.

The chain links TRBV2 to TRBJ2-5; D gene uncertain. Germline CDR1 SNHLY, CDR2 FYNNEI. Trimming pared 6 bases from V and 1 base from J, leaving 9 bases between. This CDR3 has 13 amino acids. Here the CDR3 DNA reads TGTGCCAGCAGCCAAAACAGCCAAGAGACCCAGTACTTC. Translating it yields CASSQNSQETQYF.

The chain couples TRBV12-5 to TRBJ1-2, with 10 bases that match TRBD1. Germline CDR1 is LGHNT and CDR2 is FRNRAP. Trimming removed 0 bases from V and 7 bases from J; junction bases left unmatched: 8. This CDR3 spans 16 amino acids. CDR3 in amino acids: CASGLVLGTGDGGYTF. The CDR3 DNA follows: TGTGCTAGTGGTTTGGTATTGGGGACAGGGGATGGTGGCTACACCTTC.